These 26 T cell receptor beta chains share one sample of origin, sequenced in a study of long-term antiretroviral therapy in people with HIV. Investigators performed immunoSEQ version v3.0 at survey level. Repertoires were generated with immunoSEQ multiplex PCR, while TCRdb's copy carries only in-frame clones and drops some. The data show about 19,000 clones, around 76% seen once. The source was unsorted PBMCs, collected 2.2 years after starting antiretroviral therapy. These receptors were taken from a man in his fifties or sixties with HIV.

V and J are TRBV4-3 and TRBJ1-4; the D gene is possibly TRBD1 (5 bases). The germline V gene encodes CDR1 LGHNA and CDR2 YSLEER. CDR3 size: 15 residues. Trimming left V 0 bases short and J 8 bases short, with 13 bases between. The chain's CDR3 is CASSQDREGEEKLFF. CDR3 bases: TGCGCCAGCAGCCAAGATCGGGAAGGGGAGGAAAAACTGTTTTTT.

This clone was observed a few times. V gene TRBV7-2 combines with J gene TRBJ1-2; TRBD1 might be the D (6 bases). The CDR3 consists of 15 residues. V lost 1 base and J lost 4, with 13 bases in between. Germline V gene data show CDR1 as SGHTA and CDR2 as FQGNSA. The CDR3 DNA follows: TGTGCCAGCAGCTTAGGCCCGGGGGGGCTCTATGGCTACACCTTC. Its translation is CASSLGPGGLYGYTF.

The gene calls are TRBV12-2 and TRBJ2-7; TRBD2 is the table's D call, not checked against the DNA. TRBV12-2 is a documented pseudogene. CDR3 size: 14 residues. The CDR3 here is CASRHPCELSEQYF. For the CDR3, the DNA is TGTGCAAGTCGCCATCCTTGTGAGTTGAGCGAGCAGTACTTC.

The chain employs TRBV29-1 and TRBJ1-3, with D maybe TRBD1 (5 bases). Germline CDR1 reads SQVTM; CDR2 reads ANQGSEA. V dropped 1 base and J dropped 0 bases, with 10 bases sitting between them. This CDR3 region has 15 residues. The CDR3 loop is CSVEGQSRSGNTIYF. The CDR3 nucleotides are TGCAGCGTTGAAGGACAGTCTCGCTCTGGAAACACCATATATTTT. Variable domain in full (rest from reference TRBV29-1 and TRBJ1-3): SAVISQKPSRDICQRGTSLTIQCQVDSQVTMMFWYRQQPGQSLTLIATANQGSEATYESGFVIDKFPISRPNLTFSTLTVSNMSPEDSSIYLCSVEGQSRSGNTIYFGEGSWLTVV.

This chain's CDR3 is CASSRTGATNEKLFF. CDR3 DNA: TGTGCCAGCAGTAGGACAGGTGCAACTAATGAAAAACTGTTTTTT. V usage is TRBV5-4 and J usage is TRBJ1-4, with 7 bases lining up with TRBD1. CDR3 length: 15 residues. J gave up 0 bases and V 5 bases, and 4 bases lay outside the gene matches. The germline V gene encodes CDR1 SGHNT and CDR2 YYREEE (reference sequence).

The CDR3 sequence: CASSYSKGGLYIQYF. In DNA, the CDR3 is TGTGCCAGCAGTTACTCGAAAGGGGGGCTCTACATTCAGTACTTC. The V call is TRBV6-6, the J call TRBJ2-4, with D perhaps assigned TRBD1 or TRBD2 (6 bases each). The CDR3 is 15 residues long. Per the germline V gene, CDR1 is MNHNY and CDR2 is SVGAGI (reference sequence). Between the trimmed V and J ends, which lost 0 bases and 8 bases, there was a span of 14 bases.

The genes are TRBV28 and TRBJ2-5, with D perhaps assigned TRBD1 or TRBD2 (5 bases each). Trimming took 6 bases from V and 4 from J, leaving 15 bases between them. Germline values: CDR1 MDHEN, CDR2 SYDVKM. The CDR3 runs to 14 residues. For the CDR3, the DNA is TGTGCCAGCAGCCCCGGGGACCGACGAGAGACCCAGTACTTC. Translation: CASSPGDRRETQYF.

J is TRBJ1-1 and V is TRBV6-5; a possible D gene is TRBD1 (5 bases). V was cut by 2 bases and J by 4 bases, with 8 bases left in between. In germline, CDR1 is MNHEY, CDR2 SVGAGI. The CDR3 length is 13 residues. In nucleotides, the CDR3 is TGTGCCAGCAGTTACAGGGGCGGCACTGAAGCTTTCTTT. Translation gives CASSYRGGTEAFF.

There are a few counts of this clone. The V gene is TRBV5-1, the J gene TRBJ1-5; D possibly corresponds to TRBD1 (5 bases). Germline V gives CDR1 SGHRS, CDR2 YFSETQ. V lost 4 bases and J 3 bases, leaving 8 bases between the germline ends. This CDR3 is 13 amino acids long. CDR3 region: CASSMGLNQPQHF. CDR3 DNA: TGCGCCAGCAGCATGGGACTCAATCAGCCCCAGCATTTT.

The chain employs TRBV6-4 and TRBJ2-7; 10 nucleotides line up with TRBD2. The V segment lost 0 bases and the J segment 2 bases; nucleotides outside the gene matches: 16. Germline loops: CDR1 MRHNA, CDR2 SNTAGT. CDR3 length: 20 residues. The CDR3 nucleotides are TGTGCCAGCAGTGACTCGAGTCCGTCTAGCGGGAGTATCAACCCCTACGAGCAGTACTTC. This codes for CASSDSSPSSGSINPYEQYF.

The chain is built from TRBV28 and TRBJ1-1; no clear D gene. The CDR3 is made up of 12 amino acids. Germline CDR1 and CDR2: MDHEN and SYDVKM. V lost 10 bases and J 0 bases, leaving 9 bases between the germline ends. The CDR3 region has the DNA TGTGCCACCCGGTGGGTGAACACTGAAGCTTTCTTT. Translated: CATRWVNTEAFF.

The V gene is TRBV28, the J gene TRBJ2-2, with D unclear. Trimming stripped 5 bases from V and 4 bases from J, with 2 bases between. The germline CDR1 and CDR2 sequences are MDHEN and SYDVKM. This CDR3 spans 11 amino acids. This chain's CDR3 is CASSGTGELFF. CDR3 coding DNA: TGTGCCAGCAGTGGCACCGGGGAGCTGTTTTTT.

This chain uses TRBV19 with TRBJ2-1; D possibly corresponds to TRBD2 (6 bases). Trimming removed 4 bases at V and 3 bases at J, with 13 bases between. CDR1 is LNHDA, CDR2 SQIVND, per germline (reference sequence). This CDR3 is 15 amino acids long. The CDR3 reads CASSTGTWLYNEQFF. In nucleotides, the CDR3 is TGTGCCAGTAGTACCGGGACTTGGCTCTACAATGAGCAGTTCTTC.

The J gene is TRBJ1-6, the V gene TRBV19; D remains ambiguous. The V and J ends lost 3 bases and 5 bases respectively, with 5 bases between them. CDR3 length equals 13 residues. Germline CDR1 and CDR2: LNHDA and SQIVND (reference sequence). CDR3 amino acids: CASSIGNNSPLHF. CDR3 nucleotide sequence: TGTGCCAGTAGTATTGGAAATAATTCACCCCTCCACTTT.

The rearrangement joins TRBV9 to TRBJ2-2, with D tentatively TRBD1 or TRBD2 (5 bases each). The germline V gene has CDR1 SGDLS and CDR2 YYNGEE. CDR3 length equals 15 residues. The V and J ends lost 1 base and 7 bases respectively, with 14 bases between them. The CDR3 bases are TGTGCCAGCAGCGTACAGGGCGGGTTAAGCGGGGAGCTGTTTTTT. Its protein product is CASSVQGGLSGELFF.

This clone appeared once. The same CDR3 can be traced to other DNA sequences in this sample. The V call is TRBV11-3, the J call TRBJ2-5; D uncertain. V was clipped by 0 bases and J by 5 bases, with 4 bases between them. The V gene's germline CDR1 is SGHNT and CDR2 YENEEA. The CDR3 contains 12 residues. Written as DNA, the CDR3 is TGTGCCAGCAGCTTAGATGGGGAGACCCAGTACTTC. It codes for CASSLDGETQYF. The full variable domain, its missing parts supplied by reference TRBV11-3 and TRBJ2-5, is EAGVVQSPRYKIIEKKQPVAFWCNPISGHNTLYWYLQNLGQGPELLIRYENEEAVDDSQLPKDRFSAERLKGVDSTLKIQPAELGDSAVYLCASSLDGETQYFGPGTRLLVL.

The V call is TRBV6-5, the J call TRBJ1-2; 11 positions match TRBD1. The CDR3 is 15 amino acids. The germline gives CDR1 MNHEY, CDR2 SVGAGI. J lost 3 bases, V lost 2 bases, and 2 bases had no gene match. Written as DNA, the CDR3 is TGTGCCAGCAGTTACAGGACAGGGGGCCACTATGGCTACACCTTC. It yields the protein CASSYRTGGHYGYTF.

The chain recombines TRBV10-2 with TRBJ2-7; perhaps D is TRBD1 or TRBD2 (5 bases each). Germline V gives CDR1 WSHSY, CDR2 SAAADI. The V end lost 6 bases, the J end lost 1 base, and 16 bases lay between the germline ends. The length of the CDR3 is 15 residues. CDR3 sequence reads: CASRNSGDRSYEQYF. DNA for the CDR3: TGCGCCAGCAGGAACTCCGGGGACCGTTCCTACGAGCAGTACTTC.

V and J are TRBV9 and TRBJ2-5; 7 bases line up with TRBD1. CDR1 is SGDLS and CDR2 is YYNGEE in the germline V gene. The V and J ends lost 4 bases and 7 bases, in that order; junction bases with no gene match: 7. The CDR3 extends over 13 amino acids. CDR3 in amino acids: CASSPGQSGTQYF. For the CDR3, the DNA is TGTGCCAGCAGCCCGGGACAGTCAGGGACCCAGTACTTC.

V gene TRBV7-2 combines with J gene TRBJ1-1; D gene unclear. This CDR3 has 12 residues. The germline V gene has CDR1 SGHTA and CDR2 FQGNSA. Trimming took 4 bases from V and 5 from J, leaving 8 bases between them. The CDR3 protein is CASSWDGTEAFF. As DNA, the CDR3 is TGTGCCAGCAGCTGGGATGGGACTGAAGCTTTCTTT. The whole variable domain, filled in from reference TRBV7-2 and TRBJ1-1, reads GAGVSQSPSNKVTEKGKDVELRCDPISGHTALYWYRQSLGQGLEFLIYFQGNSAPDKSGLPSDRFSAERTGGSVSTLTIQRTQQEDSAVYLCASSWDGTEAFFGQGTRLTVV.

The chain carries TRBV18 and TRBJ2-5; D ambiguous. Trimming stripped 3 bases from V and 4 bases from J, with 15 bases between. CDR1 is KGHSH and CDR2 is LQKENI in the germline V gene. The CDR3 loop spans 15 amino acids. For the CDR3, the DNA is TGTGCCAGCTCACCCCCAAGTATAAGTGGAGAGACCCAGTACTTC. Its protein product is CASSPPSISGETQYF.

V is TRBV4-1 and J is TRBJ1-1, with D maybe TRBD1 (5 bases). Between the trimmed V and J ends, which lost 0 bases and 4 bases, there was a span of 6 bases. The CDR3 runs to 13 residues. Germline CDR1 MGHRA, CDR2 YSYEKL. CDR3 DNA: TGCGCCAGCAGCCAAGAGAGGGGCACTGAAGCTTTCTTT. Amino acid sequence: CASSQERGTEAFF.

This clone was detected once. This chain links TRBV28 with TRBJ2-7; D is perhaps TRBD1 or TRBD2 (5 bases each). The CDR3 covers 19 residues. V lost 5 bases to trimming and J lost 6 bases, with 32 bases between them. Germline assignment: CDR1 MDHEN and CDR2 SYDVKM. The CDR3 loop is CASSPLGKQDWVHGVEQYF. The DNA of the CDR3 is TGTGCCAGCAGTCCCCTGGGGAAACAGGACTGGGTTCACGGGGTCGAGCAGTACTTC.

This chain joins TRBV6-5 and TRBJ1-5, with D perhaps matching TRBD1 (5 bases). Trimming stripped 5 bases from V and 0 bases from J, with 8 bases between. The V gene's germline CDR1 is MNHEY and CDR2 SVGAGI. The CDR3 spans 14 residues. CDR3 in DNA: TGTGCCAGCAGTAATACAGGTAGCAATCAGCCCCAGCATTTT. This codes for CASSNTGSNQPQHF.

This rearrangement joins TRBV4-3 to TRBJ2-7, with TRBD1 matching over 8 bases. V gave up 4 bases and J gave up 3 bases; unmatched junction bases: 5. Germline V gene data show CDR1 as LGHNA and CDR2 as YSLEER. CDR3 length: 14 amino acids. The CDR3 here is CASSPWGTGYEQYF. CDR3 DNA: TGCGCCAGCAGCCCCTGGGGGACAGGCTACGAGCAGTACTTC.

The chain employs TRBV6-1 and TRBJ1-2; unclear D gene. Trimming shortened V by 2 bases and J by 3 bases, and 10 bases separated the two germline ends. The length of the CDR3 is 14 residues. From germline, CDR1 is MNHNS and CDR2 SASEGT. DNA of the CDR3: TGTGCCAGCAGTGAAATGGCGGCAGACTATGGCTACACCTTC. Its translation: CASSEMAADYGYTF.